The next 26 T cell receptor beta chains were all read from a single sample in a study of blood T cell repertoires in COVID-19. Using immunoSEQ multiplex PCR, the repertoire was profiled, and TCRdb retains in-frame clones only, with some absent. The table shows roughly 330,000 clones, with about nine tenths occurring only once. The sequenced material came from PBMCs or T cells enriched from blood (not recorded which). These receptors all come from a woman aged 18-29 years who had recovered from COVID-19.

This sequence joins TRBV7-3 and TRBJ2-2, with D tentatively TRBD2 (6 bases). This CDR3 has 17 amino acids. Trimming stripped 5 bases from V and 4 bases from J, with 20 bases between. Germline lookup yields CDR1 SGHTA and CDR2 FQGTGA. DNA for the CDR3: TGTGCCAGCAGCCTATTCTCCGGGACTGACTTCACCGGGGAGCTGTTTTTT. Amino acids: CASSLFSGTDFTGELFF. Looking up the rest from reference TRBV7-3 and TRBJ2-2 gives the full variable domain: GAGVSQTPSNKVTEKGKYVELRCDPISGHTALYWYRQSLGQGPEFLIYFQGTGAADDSGLPNDRFFAVRPEGSVSTLKIQRTERGDSAVYLCASSLFSGTDFTGELFFGEGSRLTVL.

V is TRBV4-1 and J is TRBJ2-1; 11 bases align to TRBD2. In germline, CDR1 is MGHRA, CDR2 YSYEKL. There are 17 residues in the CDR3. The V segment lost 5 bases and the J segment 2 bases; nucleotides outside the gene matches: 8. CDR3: CASSETSGVGAYNEQFF. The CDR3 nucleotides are TGCGCCAGCAGCGAGACTAGCGGGGTGGGGGCCTACAATGAGCAGTTCTTC.

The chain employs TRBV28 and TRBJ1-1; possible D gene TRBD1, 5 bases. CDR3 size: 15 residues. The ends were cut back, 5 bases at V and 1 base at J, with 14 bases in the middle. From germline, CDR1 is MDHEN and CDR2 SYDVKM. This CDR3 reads CASSPGADENTEAFF. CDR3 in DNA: TGTGCCAGCAGTCCTGGGGCAGACGAGAACACTGAAGCTTTCTTT.

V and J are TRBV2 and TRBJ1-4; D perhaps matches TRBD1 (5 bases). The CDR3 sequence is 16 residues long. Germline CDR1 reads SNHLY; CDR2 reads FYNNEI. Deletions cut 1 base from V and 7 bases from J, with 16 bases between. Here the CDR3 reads CASSEEADNPGEKLFF. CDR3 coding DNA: TGTGCCAGCAGTGAAGAGGCGGACAACCCGGGTGAAAAACTGTTTTTT. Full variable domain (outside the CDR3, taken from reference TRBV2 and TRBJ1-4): EPEVTQTPSHQVTQMGQEVILRCVPISNHLYFYWYRQILGQKVEFLVSFYNNEISEKSEIFDDQFSVERPDGSNFTLKIRSTKLEDSAMYFCASSEEADNPGEKLFFGSGTQLSVL.

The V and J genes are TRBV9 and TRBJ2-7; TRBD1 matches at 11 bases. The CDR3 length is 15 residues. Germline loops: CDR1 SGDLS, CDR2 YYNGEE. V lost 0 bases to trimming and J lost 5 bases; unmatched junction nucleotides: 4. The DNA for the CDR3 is TGTGCCAGCAGCGTAGATCGGGACAGGGGGAACGAGCAGTACTTC. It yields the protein CASSVDRDRGNEQYF.

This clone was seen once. The CDR3 loop reads CASSMRPVDLIYSNQPQHF. The CDR3 bases are TGTGCCAGTAGTATGAGACCGGTCGACTTAATATATAGCAATCAGCCCCAGCATTTT. The chain joins TRBV19 to TRBJ1-5; D is unresolved. The germline CDR1 and CDR2 sequences are LNHDA and SQIVND (reference sequence). There are 19 residues in the CDR3. The V gene lost 3 bases and the J gene lost 0 bases, with 21 bases spanning the gap.

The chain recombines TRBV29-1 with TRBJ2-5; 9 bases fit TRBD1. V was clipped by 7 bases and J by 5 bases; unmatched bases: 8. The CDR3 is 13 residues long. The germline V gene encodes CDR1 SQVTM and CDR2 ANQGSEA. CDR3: CSGGTGFRETQYF. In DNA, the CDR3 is TGCAGCGGCGGGACAGGGTTTAGGGAGACCCAGTACTTC.

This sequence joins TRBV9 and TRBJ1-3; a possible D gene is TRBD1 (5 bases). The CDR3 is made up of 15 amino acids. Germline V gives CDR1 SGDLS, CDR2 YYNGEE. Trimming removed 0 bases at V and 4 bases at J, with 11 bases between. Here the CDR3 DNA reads TGTGCCAGCAGCGTAGGACAGAGCTACGGAAACACCATATATTTT. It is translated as CASSVGQSYGNTIYF.

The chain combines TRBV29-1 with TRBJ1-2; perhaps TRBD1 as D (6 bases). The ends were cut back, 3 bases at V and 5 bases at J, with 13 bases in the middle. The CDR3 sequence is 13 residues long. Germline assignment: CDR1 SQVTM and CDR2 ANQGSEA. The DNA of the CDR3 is TGCAGCGTTGAGAGGGGACAAGTATATGGCTACACCTTC. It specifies CSVERGQVYGYTF.

CDR3 nucleotides: TGTGCCAGCAGGGACAGGGCGAGGGATCAGCCCCAGCATTTT. Residues: CASRDRARDQPQHF. The rearrangement uses TRBV6-5 and TRBJ1-5; 8 bases match TRBD1. The ends lost 6 bases at V and 5 bases at J; junction bases unmatched: 6. Germline CDR1 reads MNHEY; CDR2 reads SVGAGI. The CDR3 length is 14 residues.

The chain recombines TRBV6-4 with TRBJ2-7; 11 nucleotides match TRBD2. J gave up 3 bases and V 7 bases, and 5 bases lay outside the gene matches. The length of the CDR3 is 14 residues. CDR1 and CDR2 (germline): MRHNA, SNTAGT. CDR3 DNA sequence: TGTGCCAGCACCGGGACTAGCGGTTTCTACGAGCAGTACTTC. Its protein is CASTGTSGFYEQYF.

CDR3 residues: CASSEILGGTRRNQPQHF. The DNA of the CDR3 is TGCGCCAGCTCGGAAATCTTAGGGGGGACTAGGCGGAATCAGCCCCAGCATTTT. The rearrangement links TRBV4-1 to TRBJ1-5, with a weak D call TRBD1 (6 bases). V lost 8 bases and J lost 4, with 27 bases in between. Looked up from germline, CDR1 is MGHRA and CDR2 is YSYEKL. The CDR3 has 18 residues.

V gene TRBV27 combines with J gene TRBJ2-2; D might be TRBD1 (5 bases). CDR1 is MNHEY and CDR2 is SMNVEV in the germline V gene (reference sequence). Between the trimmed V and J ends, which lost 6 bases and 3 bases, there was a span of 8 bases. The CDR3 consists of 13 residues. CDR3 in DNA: TGTGCCAGCAGAGCACAGGACACCGGGGAGCTGTTTTTT. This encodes CASRAQDTGELFF.

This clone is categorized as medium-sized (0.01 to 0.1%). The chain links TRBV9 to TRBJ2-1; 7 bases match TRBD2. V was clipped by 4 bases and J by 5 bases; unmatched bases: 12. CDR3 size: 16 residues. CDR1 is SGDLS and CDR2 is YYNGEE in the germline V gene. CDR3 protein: CASSPPLASGNNEQFF. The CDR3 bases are TGTGCCAGCAGCCCCCCACTCGCTAGCGGCAACAATGAGCAGTTCTTC. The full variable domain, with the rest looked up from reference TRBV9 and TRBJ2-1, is DSGVTQTPKHLITATGQRVTLRCSPRSGDLSVYWYQQSLDQGLQFLIQYYNGEERAKGNILERFSAQQFPDLHSELNLSSLELGDSALYFCASSPPLASGNNEQFFGPGTRLTVL.

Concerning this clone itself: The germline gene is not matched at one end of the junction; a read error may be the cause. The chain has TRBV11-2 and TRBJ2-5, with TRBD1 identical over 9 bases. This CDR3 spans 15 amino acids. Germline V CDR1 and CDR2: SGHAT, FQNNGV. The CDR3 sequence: CASSRRTGDQETQYF. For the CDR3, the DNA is TGTGCCAGCAGCCGCCGGACAGGGGACCAGGAGACCCAGTACTTC.

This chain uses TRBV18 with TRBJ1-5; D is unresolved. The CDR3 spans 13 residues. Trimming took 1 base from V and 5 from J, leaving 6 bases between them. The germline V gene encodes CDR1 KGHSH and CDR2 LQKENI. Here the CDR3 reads CASSPRGDQPQHF. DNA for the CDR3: TGTGCCAGCTCACCACGCGGGGATCAGCCCCAGCATTTT. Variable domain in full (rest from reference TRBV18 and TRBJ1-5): NAGVMQNPRHLVRRRGQEARLRCSPMKGHSHVYWYRQLPEEGLKFMVYLQKENIIDESGMPKERFSAEFPKEGPSILRIQQVVRGDSAAYFCASSPRGDQPQHFGDGTRLSIL.

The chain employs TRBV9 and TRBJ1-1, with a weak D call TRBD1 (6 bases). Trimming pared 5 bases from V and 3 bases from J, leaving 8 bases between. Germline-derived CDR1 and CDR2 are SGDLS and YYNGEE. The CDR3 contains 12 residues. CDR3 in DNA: TGTGCCAGCAGTGGACAGTACACTGAAGCTTTCTTT. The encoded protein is CASSGQYTEAFF. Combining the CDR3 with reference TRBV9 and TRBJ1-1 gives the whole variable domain DSGVTQTPKHLITATGQRVTLRCSPRSGDLSVYWYQQSLDQGLQFLIQYYNGEERAKGNILERFSAQQFPDLHSELNLSSLELGDSALYFCASSGQYTEAFFGQGTRLTVV.

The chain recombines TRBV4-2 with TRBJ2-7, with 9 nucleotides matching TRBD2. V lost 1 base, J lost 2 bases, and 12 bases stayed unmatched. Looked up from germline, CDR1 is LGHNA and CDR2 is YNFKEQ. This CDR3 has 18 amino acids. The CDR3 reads CASSQGASGAGGAYEQYF. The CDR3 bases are TGTGCCAGCAGCCAAGGGGCTTCGGGAGCGGGAGGCGCCTACGAGCAGTACTTC.

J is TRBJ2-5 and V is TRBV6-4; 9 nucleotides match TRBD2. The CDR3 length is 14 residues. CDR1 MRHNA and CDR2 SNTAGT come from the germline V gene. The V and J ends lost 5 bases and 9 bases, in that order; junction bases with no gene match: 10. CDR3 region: CASSPEASGTAQYF. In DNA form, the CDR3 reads TGTGCCAGCAGTCCGGAGGCTAGCGGGACTGCCCAGTACTTC.

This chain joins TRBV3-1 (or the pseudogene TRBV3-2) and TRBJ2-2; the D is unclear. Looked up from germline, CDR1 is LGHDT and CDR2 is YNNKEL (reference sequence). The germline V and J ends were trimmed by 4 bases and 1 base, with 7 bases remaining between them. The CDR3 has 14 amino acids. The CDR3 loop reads CASSPPMNTGELFF. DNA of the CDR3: TGTGCCAGCAGCCCCCCAATGAACACCGGGGAGCTGTTTTTT.

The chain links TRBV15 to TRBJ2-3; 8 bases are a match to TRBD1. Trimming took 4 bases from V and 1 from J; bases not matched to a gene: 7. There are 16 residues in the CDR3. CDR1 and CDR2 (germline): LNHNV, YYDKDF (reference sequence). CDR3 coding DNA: TGTGCCACCAGCAAAGGACAGGGTTTCGGCACAGATACGCAGTATTTT. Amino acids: CATSKGQGFGTDTQYF.

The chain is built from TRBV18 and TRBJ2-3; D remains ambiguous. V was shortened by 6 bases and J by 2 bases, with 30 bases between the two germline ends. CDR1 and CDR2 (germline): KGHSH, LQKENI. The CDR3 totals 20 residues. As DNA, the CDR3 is TGTGCCAGCTCGTCAGCGAGAACCGACGGGTTCGGTCGCTCCACAGATACGCAGTATTTT. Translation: CASSSARTDGFGRSTDTQYF.

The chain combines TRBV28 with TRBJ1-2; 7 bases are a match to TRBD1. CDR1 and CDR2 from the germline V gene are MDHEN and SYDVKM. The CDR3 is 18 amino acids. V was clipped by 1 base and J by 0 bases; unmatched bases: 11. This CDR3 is CASSLFQYRGHSNYGYTF. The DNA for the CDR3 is TGTGCCAGCAGTTTATTTCAGTACAGGGGCCATTCTAACTATGGCTACACCTTC.

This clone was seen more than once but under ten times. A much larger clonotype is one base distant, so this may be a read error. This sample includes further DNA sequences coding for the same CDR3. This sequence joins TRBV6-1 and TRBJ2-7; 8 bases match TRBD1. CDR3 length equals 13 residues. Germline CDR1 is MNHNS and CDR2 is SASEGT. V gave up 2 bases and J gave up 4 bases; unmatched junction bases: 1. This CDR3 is CASSEHRGYEQYF. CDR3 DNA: TGTGCCAGCAGTGAACACAGGGGGTACGAGCAGTACTTC.

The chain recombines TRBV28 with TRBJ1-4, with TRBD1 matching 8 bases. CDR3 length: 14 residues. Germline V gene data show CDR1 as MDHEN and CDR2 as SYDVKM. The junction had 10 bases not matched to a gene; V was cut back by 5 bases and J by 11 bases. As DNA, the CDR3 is TGTGCCAGCAGTCTGATACAGGGGGGGCAGAAACTGTTTTTT. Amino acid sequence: CASSLIQGGQKLFF.

The CDR3 reads CASRLVGGTNEKLFF. The CDR3 bases are TGTGCCAGCAGACTGGTGGGAGGAACTAATGAAAAACTGTTTTTT. V gene TRBV6-5 combines with J gene TRBJ1-4; D gene ambiguous. From germline, CDR1 is MNHEY and CDR2 SVGAGI. The germline V and J ends were trimmed by 6 bases and 1 base, with 12 bases remaining between them. The CDR3 consists of 15 residues.